This T cell receptor beta chain appears in the sequencing data of a study of post-analysis software for immune sequencing data. Study-level background: Relapsing-remitting, secondary progressive and progressive-relapsing courses of multiple sclerosis were included. Notes on the study in general: Batch-mates among the samples co-clustered strongly by F measure. In patients, five or six TRBV segments were more frequent than in controls, with TRBV5-6, TRBV5-1 and TRBV20-1 among them. Among multiple sclerosis patients, normalized Chao1 diversity was significantly below that of controls.

In the case of this clonotype: Its antigen is unknown. One junction end disagrees with the germline gene, perhaps due to a read error.

The CDR3 has 15 amino acids. Germline assignment: CDR1 SGHRS and CDR2 YFSETQ. Tagging with unique molecular identifiers was a feature of the TCR beta cDNA libraries. cDNA molecules numbering roughly 0.5 million came from approximately 1 to 10 million T cells. TCRdb fed the PCR reads into MiXCR, producing one record per CDR3 protein. The sample has about 570,000 distinct CDR3 sequences; around 36% are singletons. V usage is TRBV5-1 and J usage is TRBJ2-6; tentative D call: TRBD1 (6 bases). Sequencing was performed on blood. The sequence derives from a girl aged 2-17 years with multiple sclerosis. CDR3 in amino acids: CASSMTGTGANALTF. The CDR3 DNA sequence: TGCGCCAGCAGCATGACAGGTACTGGGGCCAACGCCCTGACTTTC.